This is a list of T cell receptor beta chains from one sample in a study of blood T cell repertoires in COVID-19. Sequenced by immunoSEQ multiplex PCR; TCRdb stores in-frame clones only, minus some. The data contain under 40,000 clones, roughly 90% of them seen just once; the ten biggest clones take up roughly 30%. Sample: peripheral blood. These receptor sequences come from a man between 65 and 79 years old with active COVID-19. The conserved cysteine and the conserved F or W are not part of the CDR3 here.

v_call	j_call	cdr3_aa
TRBV9	TRBJ1-1	ASSVVSGVMNTEAF
TRBV5-1	TRBJ2-3	ASSPGGPRADTQY
TRBV11-2	TRBJ2-3	ASSFYGGADTQY
TRBV7-2	TRBJ1-2	ASSPQANYGYT
TRBV6-2/TRBV6-3	TRBJ2-1	ASSRQGWDFREQF
TRBV6-6	TRBJ1-1	ASSYSTGMNTEAF
TRBV6-5	TRBJ2-5	ASSYSQGSWQETQY
TRBV7-9	TRBJ1-1	ASSLGWESAGRDREAF
TRBV5-1	TRBJ1-1	ASSWLQGRTEAF
TRBV6-5	TRBJ2-2	AAGVTGTGELF
TRBV11-1	TRBJ2-7	ASSLDTGYEQY
TRBV4-3	TRBJ1-5	ASSHTVSNQPQH
TRBV28	TRBJ1-1	ASTMNTEAF
TRBV30	TRBJ1-4	AGGRALREKLF
TRBV19	TRBJ2-7	ASKKIDTSYEQY
TRBV5-6	TRBJ1-6	ASSAGRASTYNSPLH
TRBV13	TRBJ2-1	ASSSGLENEQF
TRBV28	TRBJ2-7	ASSRPGGVEQY
TRBV2	TRBJ2-7	ASSEWQGASEQY
TRBV18	TRBJ2-3	ASSPPGTSGRLNTQY
TRBV2	TRBJ1-2	ASSDFRFGYT
TRBV28	TRBJ2-7	ASSFGGTGSYEQY
TRBV5-5	TRBJ1-2	ASSLRGQGVGGYT
TRBV28	TRBJ2-7	ASSLPSGSHLY
TRBV19	TRBJ2-1	AIKMGLAGDGEQF
TRBV7-2	TRBJ2-1	ASSLGSSGGAYEQF
TRBV5-6	TRBJ2-1	ASSLGQIFNEQF
TRBV5-1	TRBJ2-5	ASSLGLAGVYQETQY
TRBV10-3	TRBJ1-1	AISELDRGLGTEAF
TRBV5-5	TRBJ1-2	ASSLNGGNYGYT
TRBV7-2	TRBJ2-3	ASSSLAGAADTQY
TRBV5-4	TRBJ2-5	ASSLGLAGETQY
TRBV18	TRBJ1-5	ASSPGRRGSNQPQH
TRBV18	TRBJ1-5	ASSETGVVDQPQH
TRBV7-9	TRBJ1-2	ASTFGSAYGYT
TRBV27	TRBJ2-1	ASRIGTSFYEQF
TRBV7-6	TRBJ2-1	ASSSRTSGYNEQF
TRBV18	TRBJ2-5	ASSPTSPQETQY
TRBV7-9	TRBJ1-3	ASSLVSLRDRATGNTIY
TRBV7-9	TRBJ1-2	ASSLDSNGYT
TRBV28	TRBJ2-2	ASKLGGGPPNTGELF
TRBV19	TRBJ2-2	ASSTGGRHTGELF
TRBV5-1	TRBJ2-2	ASSLTGQVSGGRGELF
TRBV5-1	TRBJ2-7	ASSLYNEQY
TRBV18	TRBJ2-2	ASSPRDRGLGELF
TRBV18	TRBJ2-2	ASSRTGGNSGSVRLTGELF
TRBV7-3	TRBJ2-3	ASSRLGRDSTDTQY
TRBV2	TRBJ2-2	ASSPGVGSANTGELF
TRBV4-1	TRBJ1-2	ASSQEYRDSYGYT
TRBV6-5	TRBJ1-1	ASSSTGGWTEAF